Each of the 32 T cell receptor beta chains below was sequenced from the same sample in a study of T-cell reconstitution after alpha-beta-depleted transplantation in children. Unique molecular identifiers were used to barcode this TCRbeta library. TCRdb processed the PCR reads anew with MiXCR; each CDR3 protein has one entry. The sample lists approximately 200,000 distinct CDR3 sequences; more than 12% were seen once. This sample comprised PBMCs from the stem cell graft donor, obtained from the stem cell graft. The receptors shown here come from a human donor who donated a stem cell graft to a child with acute lymphoblastic leukemia.

This clonotype was observed a handful of times. The chain has TRBV28 and TRBJ2-3; D not resolved. The CDR3 has 15 amino acids. With 2 bases removed from V and 1 base from J, the gap between germline ends came to 10 bases. Germline CDR1 reads MDHEN; CDR2 reads SYDVKM. The CDR3, as DNA: TGTGCCAGCAGTTTACGTAGTCTGGGCACAGATACGCAGTATTTT. The encoded protein is CASSLRSLGTDTQYF.

This clonotype was seen at least ten times. This chain links TRBV29-1 with TRBJ2-1, with 9 bases identical to TRBD2. The trim removed 2 bases at V and 0 bases at J, leaving 5 bases unmatched. The germline gives CDR1 SQVTM, CDR2 ANQGSEA. The CDR3 sequence is 16 residues long. CDR3 in DNA: TGCAGCGTTGAAAAGGCGGGAGGGGGCTCCTACAATGAGCAGTTCTTC. Its protein is CSVEKAGGGSYNEQFF.

This clonotype came up many times. The chain carries TRBV11-2 and TRBJ2-5; 14 positions match TRBD2. Germline CDR1 reads SGHAT; CDR2 reads FQNNGV. The CDR3 totals 15 residues. Trimming cost V 4 bases and J 4 bases; bases outside gene matches: 2. The CDR3 sequence: CASSSGLAGAETQYF. The CDR3 nucleotides are TGTGCCAGCAGCTCGGGACTAGCGGGAGCAGAGACCCAGTACTTC.

This clonotype was observed at least ten times. The chain has TRBV18 and TRBJ1-1; D is unresolved. Trimming removed 3 bases from V and 2 bases from J, with 4 bases in between. The CDR3 extends over 12 amino acids. Germline CDR1 and CDR2: KGHSH and LQKENI. In nucleotides, the CDR3 is TGTGCCAGCTCACCCTCCAACACTGAAGCTTTCTTT. Translated: CASSPSNTEAFF.

V gene TRBV7-8 combines with J gene TRBJ2-7, with D maybe TRBD2 (5 bases). Germline lookup yields CDR1 SGHVS and CDR2 FQNEAQ. This CDR3 region has 16 residues. Trimming removed 2 bases at V and 5 bases at J, with 19 bases between. This chain's CDR3 is CASSLIIEGYPHEQYF. In nucleotides, the CDR3 is TGTGCCAGCAGCTTAATAATAGAGGGTTACCCTCACGAGCAGTACTTC.

This clonotype has a count of ten or more. The rearrangement uses TRBV6-5 and TRBJ2-3, with TRBD2 identical over 10 bases. CDR1 and CDR2 from the germline V gene are MNHEY and SVGAGI. This CDR3 comprises 17 residues. Trimming cost V 2 bases and J 4 bases; bases outside gene matches: 9. CDR3 sequence reads: CASSYPSLAGDADTQYF. The CDR3 coding sequence is TGTGCCAGCAGTTACCCCTCCCTAGCGGGAGATGCAGATACGCAGTATTTT.

In this sample, this clonotype turned up many times. V is TRBV7-6 and J is TRBJ2-1; a weak D match, TRBD1 (6 bases). The CDR3 is made up of 15 amino acids. Germline V gene data show CDR1 as SGHVS and CDR2 as FNYEAQ. The V end was cut by 5 bases, the J end by 3 bases, with 14 bases between. The chain's CDR3 is CASSLMGANYNEQFF. Here the CDR3 DNA reads TGTGCCAGCAGCCTAATGGGGGCTAACTACAATGAGCAGTTCTTC.

This clonotype has at least ten counts. This sequence joins TRBV12-3 or TRBV12-4 and TRBJ2-1, with a possible D match to TRBD2 (6 bases). This CDR3 comprises 17 residues. V was cut by 8 bases and J by 3 bases, with 23 bases left in between. CDR3: CASSSLEASANYNEQFF. CDR3 nucleotide sequence: TGTGCCAGCTCCTCTCTTGAGGCTAGCGCTAACTACAATGAGCAGTTCTTC.

The chain links TRBV3-1 to TRBJ2-1; D perhaps matches TRBD2 (6 bases). The CDR3 sequence is 16 residues long. V lost 0 bases and J lost 5, with 14 bases in between. In germline, CDR1 is LGHDT, CDR2 YNNKEL (reference sequence). The CDR3: CASSQDILAGHNEQFF. The CDR3 DNA sequence: TGTGCCAGCAGCCAAGATATACTAGCAGGCCACAATGAGCAGTTCTTC.

The sample holds many counts of this clonotype. The chain recombines TRBV5-1 with TRBJ2-4; D call uncertain. V gave up 2 bases and J gave up 7 bases, with 13 bases separating them. CDR3 length equals 14 residues. CDR1 SGHRS and CDR2 YFSETQ come from the germline V gene. CDR3 nucleotides: TGCGCCAGCAGCTTCGACCAGGTGGGGAACATTCAGTACTTC. Encoded protein: CASSFDQVGNIQYF.

In its sample, this clonotype was seen many times. The J gene is TRBJ2-7, the V gene TRBV3-1, with D uncertain. The V and J ends lost 0 bases and 1 base respectively, with 10 bases between them. The CDR3 runs to 15 residues. In germline, CDR1 is LGHDT, CDR2 YNNKEL (reference sequence). Here the CDR3 DNA reads TGTGCCAGCAGCCAAGATATCGGACGGTCCTACGAGCAGTACTTC. Translating gives CASSQDIGRSYEQYF.

This clonotype was observed many times. The chain has TRBV4-1 and TRBJ1-1; no clear D gene. The CDR3 sequence is 13 residues long. Per germline, CDR1 MGHRA and CDR2 YSYEKL. The V and J ends lost 1 base and 1 base respectively, with 4 bases between them. The DNA for the CDR3 is TGCGCCAGCAGCCAAGTGTGGAACACTGAAGCTTTCTTT. Its protein is CASSQVWNTEAFF.

This clonotype appeared many times. The gene calls are TRBV20-1 and TRBJ2-3; the D is unclear. The ends were cut back, 5 bases at V and 11 bases at J, with 17 bases in the middle. This CDR3 region has 12 residues. Germline lookup yields CDR1 DFQATT and CDR2 SNEGSKA (reference sequence). This CDR3 reads CSAGPGNGGQYF. For the CDR3, the DNA is TGCAGTGCTGGCCCAGGAAATGGTGGGCAGTATTTT.

This clonotype was observed at least ten times. Here the CDR3 DNA reads TGCAGCGCTGCCGGGACAGGGGATCGAGAGACCCAGTACTTC. It specifies CSAAGTGDRETQYF. The chain couples TRBV29-1 to TRBJ2-5; 10 nucleotides line up with TRBD1. Germline V gives CDR1 SQVTM, CDR2 ANQGSEA. The V gene end was trimmed by 7 bases and the J gene end by 4 bases; junction bases not matched to a gene: 9. This CDR3 has 14 amino acids. Full variable domain (outside the CDR3, taken from reference TRBV29-1 and TRBJ2-5): SAVISQKPSRDICQRGTSLTIQCQVDSQVTMMFWYRQQPGQSLTLIATANQGSEATYESGFVIDKFPISRPNLTFSTLTVSNMSPEDSSIYLCSAAGTGDRETQYFGPGTRLLVL.

V and J are TRBV19 and TRBJ1-4; D might be TRBD1 (5 bases). V gave up 8 bases and J gave up 0 bases, with 13 bases separating them. The CDR3 runs to 15 residues. CDR1 is LNHDA, CDR2 SQIVND, per germline (reference sequence). The CDR3 DNA sequence: TGTGCCAGTCGAGGAGGGGTTGCAACTAATGAAAAACTGTTTTTT. Translated, it gives CASRGGVATNEKLFF.

This clonotype was counted ten times or more. The rearrangement uses TRBV5-4 and TRBJ1-1, with a tentative D call TRBD1 (6 bases). This CDR3 is 15 amino acids long. Germline lookup yields CDR1 SGHNT and CDR2 YYREEE (reference sequence). V was trimmed by 2 bases and J by 0 bases, leaving 11 bases between them. Written as DNA, the CDR3 is TGTGCCAGCAGCTTAGATAACAGGGTGAACACTGAAGCTTTCTTT. As protein: CASSLDNRVNTEAFF.

This clonotype was recorded many times. The CDR3 reads CASLGSEGYEQYF. In DNA, the CDR3 is TGTGCCAGCCTTGGTAGTGAGGGTTACGAGCAGTACTTC. The rearrangement joins TRBV27 to TRBJ2-7, with D possibly matching TRBD2 (5 bases). The CDR3 covers 13 residues. Germline V CDR1 and CDR2: MNHEY, SMNVEV (reference sequence). The V end was cut by 8 bases, the J end by 4 bases, with 15 bases between.

The chain combines TRBV2 with TRBJ2-5; 12 nucleotides line up with TRBD2. The CDR3 has 15 amino acids. The trim removed 5 bases at V and 1 base at J, leaving 2 bases unmatched. Germline CDR1 SNHLY, CDR2 FYNNEI. CDR3 coding DNA: TGTGCCAGCAGTAGACTAGCGGGAGCCCAAGAGACCCAGTACTTC. This sequence encodes CASSRLAGAQETQYF.

This clonotype was seen at least ten times. The V call is TRBV7-2, the J call TRBJ1-4, with unresolved D. V gave up 5 bases and J gave up 13 bases, with 14 bases separating them. The CDR3 consists of 12 residues. The V gene's germline CDR1 is SGHTA and CDR2 FQGNSA. CDR3 residues: CASSPSRAGLFF. CDR3 nucleotides: TGTGCCAGCAGCCCGAGTAGGGCAGGACTGTTTTTT.

This clonotype was seen many times. This chain connects TRBV5-1 to TRBJ1-6; 7 bases are shared with TRBD1. Germline V lookup: CDR1 SGHRS, CDR2 YFSETQ. The CDR3 sequence is 18 residues long. After removal of 5 bases from V and 7 bases from J, the junction contained 18 bases not matched to a gene. The CDR3, as DNA: TGCGCCAGCAGTCCTACACCCCCCGGACAGGCGGTAAATTCACCCCTCCACTTT. Its protein is CASSPTPPGQAVNSPLHF.

With respect to this clonotype: This could be a read error, since a much larger clone is one nucleotide away. J is TRBJ1-1 and V is TRBV5-1, with 9 bases identical to TRBD1. The ends lost 0 bases at V and 4 bases at J; junction bases unmatched: 7. Germline lookup yields CDR1 SGHRS and CDR2 YFSETQ. The CDR3 covers 16 residues. The CDR3 sequence: CASSLDGTGTTTEAFF. The CDR3 bases are TGCGCCAGCAGCTTGGACGGGACAGGGACGACCACTGAAGCTTTCTTT.

This clonotype was observed at least ten times. The chain is built from TRBV5-1 and TRBJ2-7; TRBD1 matches 7 bases. V shed 2 bases and J 6 bases; nucleotides not matched to a gene: 5. CDR1 and CDR2 from the germline V gene are SGHRS and YFSETQ. CDR3 length: 13 amino acids. The CDR3 here is CASSFEGALEQYF. CDR3 bases: TGCGCCAGCAGCTTTGAGGGGGCCCTCGAGCAGTACTTC.

This clonotype came up a few times. The chain uses TRBV7-9 and TRBJ2-7; weak D call: TRBD1 (5 bases). The germline V and J ends were trimmed by 1 base and 12 bases, with 16 bases remaining between them. Germline assignment: CDR1 SEHNR and CDR2 FQNEAQ (reference sequence). This CDR3 is built from 13 residues. The CDR3 DNA follows: TGTGCCAGCAGCTTAGTGGTTCAGGGTACCATGTACTTC. It specifies CASSLVVQGTMYF.

At least ten counts were recorded for this clonotype. The chain is built from TRBV4-1 and TRBJ2-1; perhaps TRBD2 as D (6 bases). Germline loops: CDR1 MGHRA, CDR2 YSYEKL. V was pared by 0 bases and J by 2 bases, with 11 bases between. CDR3 length equals 16 residues. CDR3 in amino acids: CASSQEAGSPYNEQFF. CDR3 nucleotide sequence: TGCGCCAGCAGCCAAGAGGCCGGGAGCCCCTACAATGAGCAGTTCTTC.

There are many counts of this clonotype. V gene TRBV5-4 combines with J gene TRBJ2-3, with 15 nucleotides matching TRBD2. Trimming cost V 2 bases and J 8 bases; bases outside gene matches: 6. CDR3 length equals 16 residues. CDR1 is SGHNT and CDR2 is YYREEE in the germline V gene (reference sequence). CDR3 loop: CASSFGLAGGRGTQYF. The CDR3 DNA sequence: TGTGCCAGCAGCTTCGGACTAGCGGGAGGGCGGGGTACGCAGTATTTT.

With respect to this clonotype: The junction shows a germline mismatch at one end, possibly a read error. The chain uses TRBV5-5 and TRBJ1-5; D unresolved. CDR1 and CDR2 (germline): SGHKS, YYEKEE (reference sequence). The CDR3 sequence is 15 residues long. The CDR3 sequence: CASSLVGNSHQPQHF. The CDR3 DNA sequence: TGTGCCAGCAGCTTGGTTGGGAATAGCCATCAGCCCCAGCATTTT. Full variable domain (rest looked up from reference TRBV5-5 and TRBJ1-5): DAGVTQSPTHLIKTRGQQVTLRCSPISGHKSVSWYQQVLGQGPQFIFQYYEKEERGRGNFPDRFSARQFPNYSSELNVNALLLGDSALYLCASSLVGNSHQPQHFGDGTRLSIL.

This clonotype was counted ten times or more. The chain joins TRBV9 to TRBJ1-2; D is possibly TRBD1 (5 bases). CDR3 length equals 14 residues. Germline CDR1 is SGDLS and CDR2 is YYNGEE. Deletions cut 0 bases from V and 2 bases from J, with 8 bases between. CDR3 nucleotide sequence: TGTGCCAGCAGCGTAGACCCAGGGAACTATGGCTACACCTTC. Amino acids: CASSVDPGNYGYTF.

This clonotype showed up many times. The CDR3 DNA follows: TGTGCCAGCAGCTTACAAGGGACTAGCGGGAGGGCCGGGGAGCTGTTTTTT. This codes for CASSLQGTSGRAGELFF. This sequence joins TRBV7-2 and TRBJ2-2; 16 bases line up with TRBD2. The length of the CDR3 is 17 residues. Trimming at V came to 2 bases and at J to 6 bases, leaving 3 bases not matched to a gene. Germline CDR1 and CDR2: SGHTA and FQGNSA.

This clonotype was observed once. V is TRBV3-1 and J is TRBJ2-7; 10 bases agree with TRBD1. The CDR3 length is 15 residues. CDR1 is LGHDT and CDR2 is YNNKEL in the germline V gene (reference sequence). With V trimmed by 10 bases and J by 1 base, 10 bases remained unmatched. Written as DNA, the CDR3 is TGTGCCACCTGCCCCCGGGACAGGGGATCCTACGAGCAGTACTTC. This translates into CATCPRDRGSYEQYF.

This clonotype was detected ten times or more. This sequence joins TRBV5-1 and TRBJ2-7; D is uncertain. The CDR3 is 13 amino acids. The ends were cut back, 2 bases at V and 11 bases at J, with 17 bases in the middle. Germline-derived CDR1 and CDR2 are SGHRS and YFSETQ. The CDR3 loop is CASSLPSVDREYF. The CDR3 DNA reads TGCGCCAGCAGCTTACCGTCGGTCGATAGGGAGTACTTC.

The table lists this clonotype with a few counts. The chain employs TRBV18 and TRBJ2-1; TRBD2 matches 8 bases. The V gene end was trimmed by 4 bases and the J gene end by 10 bases; junction bases not matched to a gene: 6. This CDR3 has 13 amino acids. CDR1 and CDR2 from the germline V gene are KGHSH and LQKENI. CDR3 amino acids: CASSLGSGGEQFF. The CDR3 DNA reads as TGTGCCAGCTCACTGGGGAGCGGGGGAGAGCAGTTCTTC.

This clonotype has at least ten counts. V gene TRBV6-5 combines with J gene TRBJ2-7; D perhaps matches TRBD1 (6 bases). With 10 bases removed from V and 2 bases from J, the gap between germline ends came to 15 bases. Germline lookup yields CDR1 MNHEY and CDR2 SVGAGI. This CDR3 is built from 13 residues. This chain's CDR3 is CAIINRATYEQYF. CDR3 sequence (DNA): TGTGCCATCATTAACAGGGCCACCTACGAGCAGTACTTC.